This T cell receptor (beta chain) was documented in a study of blood T cell repertoires in COVID-19. Study summary: Specimens from acute and convalescent COVID-19 originated in the United States, Italy and Spain.

Method: immunoSEQ multiplex PCR; TCRdb's copy keeps in-frame clones and lacks some. This sample has more than 95,000 clones, with roughly 72% found just once. In germline, CDR1 is SNHLY, CDR2 FYNNEI. The CDR3 runs to 13 residues. V was trimmed by 7 bases and J by 1 base, leaving 8 bases between them. This clone has a single count. The chain uses TRBV2 and TRBJ1-5, with a tentative D call TRBD1 (5 bases). The source is a man in his sixties with acute or convalescent COVID-19. The sequenced sample was peripheral blood. The CDR3 sequence is CASKGVSNQPQHF. Here the CDR3 DNA reads TGTGCCAGCAAAGGGGTGAGCAATCAGCCCCAGCATTTT.